This T cell receptor (beta chain) is from a study of cytomegalovirus exposure and HLA in healthy donors. Findings and caveats of the study: Reportedly, fewer N-insertions than the approximately 680-donor mean appeared in an Asian-associated ancestry cluster in a later analysis. The authors later found TCR association rates varying by HLA locus, with DRB1 most and HLA-C fewest.

The donors (healthy individuals) were bone marrow donors. Concerning this clone itself: Its antigen is unidentified.

Trimming stripped 7 bases from V and 6 bases from J, with 15 bases between. The CDR3 runs to 13 residues. Germline assignment: CDR1 SGDLS and CDR2 YYNGEE. A multiplex PCR was run with 60 Vbeta primers and 13 Jbeta primers. Sequencing used immunoSEQ multiplex PCR; TCRdb keeps in-frame clones, though not all of them. Seen here are under 200,000 clones, 55% to 70% observed once, and the top ten hold roughly 2.7%. The source is a woman between 35 and 50 years old in good health and CMV-seropositive. The V call is TRBV9, the J call TRBJ2-3; D possibly corresponds to TRBD2 (6 bases). The material sequenced was PBMCs. Here the CDR3 reads CASARGNTDTQYF. In DNA form, the CDR3 reads TGTGCCAGCGCACGGGGGAATACGGATACGCAGTATTTT.